This record concerns one T cell receptor (beta chain) sequence. Its antigen is undetermined. With a much larger clone just one base away, this may be a read error. The missing conserved phenylalanine or tryptophan at the end of this CDR3 makes a read error likely. Per the germline V gene, CDR1 is SGHTA and CDR2 is FQGNSA. Trimming took off 1 base at V and 2 bases at J, with 11 bases between the two ends. This CDR3 has 15 residues. Bulk TCR libraries were made with methods that had been previously described and with listed TCR primers. One entry per CDR3 protein, called by TCRdb with MiXCR from the PCR reads. The data hold 250,000 to 350,000 distinct CDR3 sequences, with about a fifth observed a single time. This record comes from a study of molecular identifiers for immune sequencing clone quantification. Overall study findings and caveats: Clones exceeding 20 RNA copies carried over 99% of effector molecules but under 1% of naive-cell molecules.

Sequencing input: naive CD8+ T cells from blood, with Jurkat cell RNA spiked in. Subset meaning: FACS-sorted CD8+CD4-CCR7+CD45RA+ naive T cells. This receptor was identified in a human donor in good health. Some libraries in this study had Jurkat cell RNA spiked in. V usage is TRBV7-2 and J usage is TRBJ2-5, with a weak D call TRBD1 (5 bases). CDR3 in amino acids: CASSLVVTGQETQYS. Written as DNA, the CDR3 is TGTGCCAGCAGCTTAGTCGTAACAGGACAAGAGACCCAGTACTCC.